This T cell receptor (beta chain) was recovered during a study of cytomegalovirus exposure and HLA in healthy donors. Germline V gene lookup returns CDR1 SNHLY and CDR2 FYNNEI. This CDR3 has 14 amino acids. V was shortened by 4 bases and J by 2 bases, with 9 bases between the two germline ends. This PCR relied on a set of 60 Vbeta primers and 13 Jbeta primers. Libraries were prepared by immunoSEQ multiplex PCR; TCRdb keeps only in-frame clonotypes and omits some of them. The top ten clones hold around 0.85% of a sample with approximately 150,000 clones, approximately 90% of them seen once. The chain recombines TRBV2 with TRBJ2-1, with unresolved D. The specimen was PBMCs. The receptor was derived from a woman aged 25 to 39 in good health and CMV-seronegative. The CDR3 sequence: CASSVHPTYNEQFF. CDR3 sequence (DNA): TGTGCCAGCAGTGTACATCCCACCTACAATGAGCAGTTCTTC.